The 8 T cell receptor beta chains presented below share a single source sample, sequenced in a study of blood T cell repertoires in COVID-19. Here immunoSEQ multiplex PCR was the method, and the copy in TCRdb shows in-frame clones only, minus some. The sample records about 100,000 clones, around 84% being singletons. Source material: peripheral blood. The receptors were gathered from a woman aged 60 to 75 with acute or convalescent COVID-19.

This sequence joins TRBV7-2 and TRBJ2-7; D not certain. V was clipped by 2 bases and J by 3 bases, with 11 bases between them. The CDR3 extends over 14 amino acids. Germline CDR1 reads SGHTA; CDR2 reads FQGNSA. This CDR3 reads CASSLSWQNYEQYF. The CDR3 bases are TGTGCCAGCAGCTTAAGTTGGCAGAACTACGAGCAGTACTTC.

Here the CDR3 reads CAWSRSKQNYYTF. CDR3 nucleotide sequence: TGTGCCTGGAGTCGCTCTAAACAGAATTACTACACCTTC. The rearrangement joins TRBV30 to TRBJ1-2; D call uncertain. This CDR3 contains 13 residues. Germline-derived CDR1 and CDR2 are GTSNPN and SVGIG (reference sequence). Trimming removed 2 bases at V and 10 bases at J, with 17 bases between. Drawing the rest from reference TRBV30 and TRBJ1-2, the complete variable domain is SQTIHQWPATLVQPVGSPLSLECTVEGTSNPNLYWYRQAAGRGLQLLFYSVGIGQISSEVPQNLSASRPQDRQFILSSKKLLLSDSGFYLCAWSRSKQNYYTFGSGTRLTVV.

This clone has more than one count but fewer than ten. The CDR3 nucleotides read TGTGCCAGCAGCTTGGCCACTACAGGGTTCGGATCCGGCAATCAGCCCCAGCATTTT. This encodes CASSLATTGFGSGNQPQHF. The chain combines TRBV5-6 with TRBJ1-5; a possible D gene is TRBD1 (6 bases). CDR1 is SGHDT, CDR2 YYEEEE, per germline. V gave up 0 bases and J gave up 2 bases, with 21 bases separating them. There are 19 residues in the CDR3. Full variable domain (rest looked up from reference TRBV5-6 and TRBJ1-5): DAGVTQSPTHLIKTRGQQVTLRCSPKSGHDTVSWYQQALGQGPQFIFQYYEEEERQRGNFPDRFSGHQFPNYSSELNVNALLLGDSALYLCASSLATTGFGSGNQPQHFGDGTRLSIL.

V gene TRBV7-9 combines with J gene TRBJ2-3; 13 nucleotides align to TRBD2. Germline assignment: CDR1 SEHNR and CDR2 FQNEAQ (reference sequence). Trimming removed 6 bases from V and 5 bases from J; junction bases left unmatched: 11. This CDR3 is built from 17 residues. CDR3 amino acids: CASSSRPGLAGRDTQYF. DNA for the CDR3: TGTGCCAGCAGTTCACGCCCGGGACTAGCGGGGAGAGATACGCAGTATTTT.

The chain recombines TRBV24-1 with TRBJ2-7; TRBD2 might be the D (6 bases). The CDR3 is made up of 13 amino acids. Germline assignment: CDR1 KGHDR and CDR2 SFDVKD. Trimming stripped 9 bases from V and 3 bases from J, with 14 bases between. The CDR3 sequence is CATGGRNLYEQYF. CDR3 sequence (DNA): TGTGCCACCGGGGGGAGAAATCTCTACGAGCAGTACTTC.

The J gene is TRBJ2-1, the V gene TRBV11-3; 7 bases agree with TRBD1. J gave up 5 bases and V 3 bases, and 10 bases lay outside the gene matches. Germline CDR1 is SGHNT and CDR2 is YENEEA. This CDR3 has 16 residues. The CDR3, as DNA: TGTGCCAGCAGCTTGGGGACAGAGTACCTCGACAATGAGCAGTTCTTC. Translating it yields CASSLGTEYLDNEQFF.

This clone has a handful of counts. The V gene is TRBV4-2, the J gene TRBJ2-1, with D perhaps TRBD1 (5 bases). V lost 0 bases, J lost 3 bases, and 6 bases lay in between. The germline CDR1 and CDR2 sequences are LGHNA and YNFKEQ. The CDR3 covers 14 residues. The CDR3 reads CASSQEDSYNEQFF. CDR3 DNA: TGTGCCAGCAGCCAAGAAGACAGCTACAATGAGCAGTTCTTC.

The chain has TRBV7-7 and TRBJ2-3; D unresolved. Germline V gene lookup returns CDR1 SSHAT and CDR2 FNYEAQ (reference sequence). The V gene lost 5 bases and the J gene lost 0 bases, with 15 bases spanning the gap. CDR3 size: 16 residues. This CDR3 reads CASSLPPPPSTDTQYF. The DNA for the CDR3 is TGTGCCAGCAGCCTACCCCCTCCTCCGAGCACAGATACGCAGTATTTT.